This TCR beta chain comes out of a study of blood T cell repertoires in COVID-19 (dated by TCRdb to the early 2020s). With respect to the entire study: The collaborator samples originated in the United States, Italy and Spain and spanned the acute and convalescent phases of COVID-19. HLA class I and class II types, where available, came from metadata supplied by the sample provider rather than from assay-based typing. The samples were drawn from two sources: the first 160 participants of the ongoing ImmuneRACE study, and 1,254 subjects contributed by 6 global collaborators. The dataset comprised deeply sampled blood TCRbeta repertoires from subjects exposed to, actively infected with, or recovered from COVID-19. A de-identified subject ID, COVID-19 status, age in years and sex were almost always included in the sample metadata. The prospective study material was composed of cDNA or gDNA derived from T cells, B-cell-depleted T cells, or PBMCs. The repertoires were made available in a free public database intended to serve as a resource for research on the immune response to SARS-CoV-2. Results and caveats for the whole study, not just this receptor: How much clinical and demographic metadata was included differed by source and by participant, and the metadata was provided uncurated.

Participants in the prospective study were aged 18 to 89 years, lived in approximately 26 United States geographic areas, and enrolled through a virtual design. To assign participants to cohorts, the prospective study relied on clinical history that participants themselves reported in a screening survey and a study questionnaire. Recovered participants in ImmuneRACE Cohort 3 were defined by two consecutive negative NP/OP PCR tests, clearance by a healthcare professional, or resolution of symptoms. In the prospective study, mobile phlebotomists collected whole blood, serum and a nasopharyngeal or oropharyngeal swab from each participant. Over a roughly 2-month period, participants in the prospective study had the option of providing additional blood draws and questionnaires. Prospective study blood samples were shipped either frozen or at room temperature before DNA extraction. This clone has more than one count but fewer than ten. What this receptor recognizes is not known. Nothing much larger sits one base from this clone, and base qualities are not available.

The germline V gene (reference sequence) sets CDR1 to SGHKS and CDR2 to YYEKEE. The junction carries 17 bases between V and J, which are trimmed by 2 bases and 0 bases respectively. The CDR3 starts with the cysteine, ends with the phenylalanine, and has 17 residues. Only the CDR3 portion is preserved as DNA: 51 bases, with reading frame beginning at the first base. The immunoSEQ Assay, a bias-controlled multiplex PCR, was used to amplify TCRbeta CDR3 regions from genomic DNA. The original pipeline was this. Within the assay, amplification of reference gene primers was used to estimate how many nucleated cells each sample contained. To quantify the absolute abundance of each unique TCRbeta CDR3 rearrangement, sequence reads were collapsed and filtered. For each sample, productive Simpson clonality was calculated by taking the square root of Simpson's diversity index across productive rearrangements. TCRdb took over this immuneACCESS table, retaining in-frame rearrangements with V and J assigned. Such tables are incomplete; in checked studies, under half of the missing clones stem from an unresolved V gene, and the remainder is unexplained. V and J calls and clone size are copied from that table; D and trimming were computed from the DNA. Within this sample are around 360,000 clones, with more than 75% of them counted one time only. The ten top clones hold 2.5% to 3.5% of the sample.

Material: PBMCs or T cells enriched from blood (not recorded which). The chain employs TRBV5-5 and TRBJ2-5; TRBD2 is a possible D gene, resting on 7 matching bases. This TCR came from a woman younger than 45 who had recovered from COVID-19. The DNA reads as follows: TGTGCCAGCAGCTTAGTTCGGGGGGCAGGGGACCAAGAGACCCAGTACTTC. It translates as CASSLVRGAGDQETQYF.